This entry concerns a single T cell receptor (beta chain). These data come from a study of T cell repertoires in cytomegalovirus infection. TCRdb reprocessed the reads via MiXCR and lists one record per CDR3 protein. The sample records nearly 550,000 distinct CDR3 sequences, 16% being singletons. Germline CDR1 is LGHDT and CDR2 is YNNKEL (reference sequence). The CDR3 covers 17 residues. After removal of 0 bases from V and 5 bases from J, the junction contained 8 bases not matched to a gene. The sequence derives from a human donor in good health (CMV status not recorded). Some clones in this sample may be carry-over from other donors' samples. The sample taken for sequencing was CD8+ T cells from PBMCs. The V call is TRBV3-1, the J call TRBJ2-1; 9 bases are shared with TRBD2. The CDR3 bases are TGTGCCAGCAGCCAAGATCGAGCGGGGGGCCCTAACAATGAGCAGTTCTTC. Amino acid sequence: CASSQDRAGGPNNEQFF.